This T cell receptor (beta chain) was retrieved from a study of blood T cell repertoires in COVID-19. Study details: PBMCs, B-cell-depleted T cells, or T cells provided the cDNA or gDNA that made up the material.

The table came from immunoSEQ multiplex PCR; TCRdb's copy has only in-frame clones and leaves some out. In the table there are roughly 200,000 clones, roughly 77% of which are singletons. Sequencing input: peripheral blood. This TCR was sampled from a woman between 35 and 50 years old with COVID-19, enrolled during active disease.

The CDR3 DNA reads as TGTGCCAGTAGTATAAAACTAAAGGGGGAACATCAGCCCCAGCATTTT. Its protein is CASSIKLKGEHQPQHF. V is TRBV19 and J is TRBJ1-5; tentative D call: TRBD1 (6 bases). The CDR3 is 16 residues long. Trimming left V 2 bases short and J 5 bases short, with 16 bases between. CDR1 is LNHDA and CDR2 is SQIVND in the germline V gene (reference sequence).